These T cell receptor beta chains were read from a single sample in a study of patients and donors after allogeneic stem cell transplantation. TCRdb redid the calling of the RT-PCR reads with MiXCR, one entry per CDR3 protein. The sample carries around 240,000 distinct CDR3 sequences, over 12% recorded once. The specimen sequenced was blood, either unsorted or a sorted T cell fraction (not recorded which). Every receptor here comes from a human donor who was either an allogeneic HSCT recipient or a stem cell or donor lymphocyte infusion donor (not recorded which). It is not recorded whose cells these are; they may come from a transplant donor. CDR3s include the opening cysteine and the closing phenylalanine or tryptophan. The D gene is left open where the match is weak. A clone size is listed for some rows: how often the clone was seen (once, few, many), or a class if it is expanded.

TGTGCCAGCAGCAAAGAGAGAGGGAGAAGTATGGTGAGCTACACCTTC,CASSKERGRSMVSYTF,TRBJ1-2,few,16,NA,TRBV21-1
TGCAGCGTGAATGGACAGGGTAACCCCTCCTACGAGCAGTACTTC,CSVNGQGNPSYEQYF,TRBJ2-7,many,15,TRBD1,TRBV29-1
TGCAGTGCTAGACGCACGACAGGGATCACCGGGGAGCTGTTTTTT,CSARRTTGITGELFF,TRBJ2-2,few,15,TRBD1,TRBV20-1
TGCAGCGTCGACCAACTAGCGGGATCCGGAGAGACCCAGTACTTC,CSVDQLAGSGETQYF,TRBJ2-5,many,15,TRBD2,TRBV29-1
TGCGCCAGCAGGACGGCGGGAGGGCCAGATACGCAGTATTTT,CASRTAGGPDTQYF,TRBJ2-3,few,14,TRBD2,TRBV5-1
TGCGCCAGCAGCTTGGCCCTCGGTGGCGAGCAGTACTTC,CASSLALGGEQYF,TRBJ2-7,NA,13,NA,TRBV5-1
TGCAGTGCTCCCCTCCAGCCCTACGAGCAGTACTTC,CSAPLQPYEQYF,TRBJ2-7,NA,12,NA,TRBV20-1
TGTGCCAGCAGCCGAGAAATCCCCGAGGAGCTGTTTTTT,CASSREIPEELFF,TRBJ2-2,few,13,NA,TRBV7-9
TGTGCCAGCAGCAAAGGACAGTGGGCAGAAGAGACCCAGTACTTC,CASSKGQWAEETQYF,TRBJ2-5,few,15,NA,TRBV9
TGCAGCGTTGCCGGGACAGGGGTGGACACTGAAGCTTTCTTT,CSVAGTGVDTEAFF,TRBJ1-1,NA,14,TRBD1,TRBV29-1
TGTGCCAGTAGTCTTCGGTCCAACTATGGCTACACCTTC,CASSLRSNYGYTF,TRBJ1-2,NA,13,NA,TRBV19
TGTGCCAGCAGTTTAGGGGCCGGGGCGCCGGGCGAGCAGTACTTC,CASSLGAGAPGEQYF,TRBJ2-7,few,15,NA,TRBV27
TGCGCCAGCAGCTTGGGCTGGAGCTCCTACGAGCAGTACTTC,CASSLGWSSYEQYF,TRBJ2-7,NA,14,NA,TRBV5-1
TGTGCCAGCAGTGAGGGGACTAGCGGGACCCCCTACGAGCAGTACTTC,CASSEGTSGTPYEQYF,TRBJ2-7,few,16,TRBD2,TRBV6-1
TGCGCCAGCAGCAACACCGACAGGGCGGGGACAGATACGCAGTATTTT,CASSNTDRAGTDTQYF,TRBJ2-3,few,16,NA,TRBV5-1
TGTGCCAGCAGTTACTCCCGACTAGCGGGAAGGCACAATGAGCAGTTCTTC,CASSYSRLAGRHNEQFF,TRBJ2-1,many,17,TRBD2,TRBV6-5
TGTGCCAGCAGCCGACTAGCGGGAGGAGGAAGCACAGATACGCAGTATTTT,CASSRLAGGGSTDTQYF,TRBJ2-3,few,17,TRBD2,TRBV12-3/TRBV12-4
TGTGCCAGCCGGAAGTTAGGGGGAGATACGCAGTATTTT,CASRKLGGDTQYF,TRBJ2-3,many,13,NA,TRBV6-1
TGTGCCAGCAGCAGAAAGACCGGCTATGCCCCCTACACCTTC,CASSRKTGYAPYTF,TRBJ1-2,many,14,NA,TRBV6-1
TGTGCCTGGAGCGTACAGGGGAGGAACACTGAAGCTTTCTTT,CAWSVQGRNTEAFF,TRBJ1-1,NA,14,TRBD1,TRBV30
TGTGCCAGCAGCCAATGGACGTCCGAAAACATTCAGTACTTC,CASSQWTSENIQYF,TRBJ2-4,NA,14,NA,TRBV3-1
TGTGCCAGCAGTTTAAGGCGGGGGCAGGGCAACGAGCAGTACTTC,CASSLRRGQGNEQYF,TRBJ2-7,few,15,NA,TRBV27
TGTGCCAGCAGTGAAGGGACAGGGCGGGCCTACGAGCAGTACTTC,CASSEGTGRAYEQYF,TRBJ2-7,NA,15,TRBD1,TRBV6-1
TGCAGCGTTGGGCGGGGGAAAAACAATGAGCAGTTCTTC,CSVGRGKNNEQFF,TRBJ2-1,many,13,TRBD2,TRBV29-1
TGTGCCAGCAGCTTGGACCGGGACCGCGGAGAGACCCAGTACTTC,CASSLDRDRGETQYF,TRBJ2-5,few,15,NA,TRBV5-6
TGTGCCATCAGTGGGCGAGCGCTAGCGGGGAGCCAAGAGACCCAGTACTTC,CAISGRALAGSQETQYF,TRBJ2-5,medium-sized,17,TRBD2,TRBV10-3
TGTGCCTGGAGTGGACAGGGGCCTCGCCGAGCTTTCTTT,CAWSGQGPRRAFF,TRBJ1-1,NA,13,TRBD1,TRBV30
TGCAGTGCTAGAGAGGGGGCGTTCCATCAGCCCCAGCATTTT,CSAREGAFHQPQHF,TRBJ1-5,few,14,NA,TRBV20-1
TGTGCCAGCAGTTCCAATACTAATCAGCCCCAGCATTTT,CASSSNTNQPQHF,TRBJ1-5,few,13,NA,TRBV6-2/TRBV6-3
TGCGCCAGCAGCGTTGGAGGGGCTCGGGACACTGAAGCTTTCTTT,CASSVGGARDTEAFF,TRBJ1-1,NA,15,NA,TRBV5-1